This TCR beta chain appears in the sequencing data of a study of blood T cells in healthy people across ages. This clonotype has only a few counts. The antigen remains unidentified. A second PCR of 7 to 11 cycles used a sample-barcoded 5' primer and a J-beta primer mix. TCRdb independently ran MiXCR on the 5' RACE reads; one entry per CDR3 protein. The data hold 1.5 million to 2 million distinct CDR3 sequences, with 28% observed a single time. Isolation yielded PBMCs, at least 7 million per sample, in every case. A minimum of 5 micrograms of total RNA was extracted per sample. Study outcomes and limitations: With donor CMV status unknown, expanded clonotype changes were possibly confounded.

Germline V lookup: CDR1 SGDLS, CDR2 YYNGEE. The length of the CDR3 is 15 residues. Trimming left V 0 bases short and J 5 bases short, with 13 bases between. The V and J genes are TRBV9 and TRBJ2-3; no firm D call. Sequenced: blood. This receptor was identified in a woman younger than 45 in good health. The CDR3 reads CASSVAIARQDTQYF. CDR3 bases: TGTGCCAGCAGCGTAGCTATCGCCCGCCAAGATACGCAGTATTTT.